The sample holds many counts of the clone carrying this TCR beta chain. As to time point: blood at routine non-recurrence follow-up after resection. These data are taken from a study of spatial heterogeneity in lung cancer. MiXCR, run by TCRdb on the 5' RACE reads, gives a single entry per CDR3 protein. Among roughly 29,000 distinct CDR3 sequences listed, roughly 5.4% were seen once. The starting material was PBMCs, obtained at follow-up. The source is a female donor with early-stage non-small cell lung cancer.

Here the CDR3 DNA reads TGTGCCAGCTCACCACAAAGGGGGGGCGAGCAGCCCCAGCATTTT. Amino acids: CASSPQRGGEQPQHF. The V gene is TRBV18, the J gene TRBJ1-5; D possibly corresponds to TRBD1 (6 bases). Per the germline V gene, CDR1 is KGHSH and CDR2 is LQKENI. The CDR3 extends over 15 amino acids. Trimming took off 1 base at V and 7 bases at J, with 14 bases between the two ends.